This is a list of T cell receptor beta chains from one sample in a study of blood T cells in healthy people across ages. TCRdb processed the 5' RACE reads anew with MiXCR; each CDR3 protein has one entry. The table includes approximately 770,000 distinct CDR3 sequences, 55% to 70% detected once. Sequenced input: blood. These receptor sequences come from a man aged 25 to 45 in good health. CDR3s include the opening cysteine and the closing phenylalanine or tryptophan. A D gene is named only where the DNA matches it firmly. Clone size is stated in some rows and not others, as once, few, many or a class when expanded.

TRBD1,TRBV5-1,TRBJ2-7,NA,CASSLPGQDEQYF,TGCGCCAGCAGCTTGCCAGGACAGGACGAGCAGTACTTC
NA,TRBV5-5,TRBJ2-7,NA,CASSLLRSADEQYF,TGTGCCAGCTCCCTTCTAAGGTCAGCCGACGAGCAGTACTTC
TRBD1,TRBV29-1,TRBJ2-7,NA,CSVGGTGLYEQYF,TGCAGCGTCGGCGGGACAGGGCTCTACGAGCAGTACTTC
NA,TRBV7-9,TRBJ1-2,NA,CASSSGIYGYTF,TGTGCCAGCAGCTCAGGAATCTATGGCTACACCTTC
NA,TRBV12-3/TRBV12-4,TRBJ1-2,NA,CASSFIPNYGYTF,TGTGCCAGCAGTTTTATTCCTAACTATGGCTACACCTTC
NA,TRBV20-1,TRBJ2-7,few,CSARDHRQSQYF,TGCAGTGCTAGAGATCATCGACAGTCGCAGTACTTC
NA,TRBV7-9,TRBJ2-4,NA,CASSVRELRVQYF,TGTGCCAGCAGCGTCAGGGAGCTACGTGTGCAGTACTTC
TRBD2,TRBV4-1,TRBJ2-3,NA,CASSQESSGSTDTQYF,TGCGCCAGCAGCCAAGAATCTAGCGGGAGCACAGATACGCAGTATTTT
TRBD1,TRBV6-6,TRBJ1-5,few,CASREGQERNQPQHF,TGTGCCAGCCGGGAGGGACAGGAACGCAATCAGCCCCAGCATTTT
TRBD2,TRBV20-1,TRBJ2-4,few,CSAPATSSQNIQYF,TGCAGTGCCCCTGCGACTAGCTCCCAAAACATTCAGTACTTC
NA,TRBV29-1,TRBJ2-5,NA,CSAGTFVNQYF,TGCAGCGCCGGGACTTTCGTGAACCAGTACTTC
NA,TRBV2,TRBJ2-6,few,CASTGGGANVLTF,TGTGCCAGCACGGGCGGTGGGGCCAACGTCCTGACTTTC
NA,TRBV29-1,TRBJ2-1,NA,CSVEDIRPGEVEQFF,TGCAGCGTTGAAGATATCCGCCCGGGGGAGGTTGAGCAGTTCTTC
NA,TRBV25-1,TRBJ2-5,NA,CASSDWGGGEETQYF,TGTGCCAGCAGTGATTGGGGAGGGGGAGAAGAGACCCAGTACTTC
TRBD2,TRBV29-1,TRBJ2-7,NA,CSVLGLAGAAPNSYEQYF,TGCAGCGTTTTGGGACTAGCGGGGGCAGCCCCTAACTCCTACGAGCAGTACTTC
TRBD2,TRBV20-1,TRBJ2-3,once,CSATRGSTSVETQYF,TGCAGTGCTACCCGTGGGTCGACTAGCGTAGAGACGCAGTATTTT
TRBD1,TRBV24-1,TRBJ1-5,NA,CATLHEDRSDQPQHF,TGTGCCACCCTCCATGAGGACAGGAGCGATCAGCCCCAGCATTTT
NA,TRBV28,TRBJ2-4,few,CASSLHAKNIQYF,TGTGCCAGCAGTTTACATGCCAAAAACATTCAGTACTTC
NA,TRBV5-5,TRBJ1-2,NA,CASNYRGDYGYTF,TGTGCCAGCAACTACCGGGGAGACTATGGCTACACCTTC
NA,TRBV7-2,TRBJ2-1,NA,CASSVGQGREQFF,TGTGCCAGCAGCGTAGGTCAGGGACGTGAGCAGTTCTTC
TRBD1,TRBV29-1,TRBJ1-2,NA,CTGISPPGQGAGGYTF,TGCACCGGTATCAGCCCTCCGGGACAGGGGGCAGGGGGCTACACCTTC
TRBD2,TRBV28,TRBJ2-1,NA,CASSFLAGGNNEQFF,TGTGCCAGCAGTTTCCTAGCGGGAGGTAACAATGAGCAGTTCTTC
NA,TRBV6-1,TRBJ2-1,NA,CASSEGAWDEQFF,TGTGCCAGCAGTGAAGGAGCTTGGGATGAGCAGTTCTTC